The rows below give T cell receptor beta chains drawn from one sample of a study of cytomegalovirus exposure and HLA in healthy donors. The method was immunoSEQ multiplex PCR; TCRdb's version includes in-frame clones alone and lacks a portion of them. Of over 90,000 clones listed, approximately 64% were seen once; the top ten hold around 3.5%. Sequencing input: PBMCs. These receptor sequences come from a man in his sixties in good health and CMV-seronegative. The CDR3 runs from the conserved cysteine through the conserved F or W. The D gene is left open where the match is weak. Some rows have no size entry. The others give once, few or many, or a class for an expanded clone.

j_call clone_size v_call d_call cdr3_nt cdr3_aa
TRBJ2-5 . TRBV7-7 TRBD2 TGTGCCAGCAGTCCACTAGCGGGCAAAGAGACCCAGTACTTC CASSPLAGKETQYF
TRBJ1-3 few TRBV28 . TGTGCCAGCAGCCCTCCATGGGCGCAATCCTCTGGAAACACCATATATTTT CASSPPWAQSSGNTIYF
TRBJ1-4 . TRBV10-3 . TGTGCCATCGCAGGGGAAAATGAAAAACTGTTTTTT CAIAGENEKLFF
TRBJ2-7 . TRBV18 TRBD2 TGTGCCAGCTCACCGGGACTATTCAACTCCTACGAGCAGTACTTC CASSPGLFNSYEQYF
TRBJ1-2 . TRBV28 . TGTGCCAGCAGTTCCGGGACACGGGGAAGCTATGGCTACACCTTC CASSSGTRGSYGYTF
TRBJ2-1 . TRBV5-1 TRBD2 TGCGCCAGCAGCACCTCAAGCGGGAGTTTATACAATGAGCAGTTCTTC CASSTSSGSLYNEQFF
TRBJ2-3 . TRBV27 TRBD1 TGTGCCAGCAGTTTAGTTCGCAGGACAGGGCCAGATACGCAGTATTTT CASSLVRRTGPDTQYF
TRBJ2-1 few TRBV5-1 TRBD2 TGCGCCAGCAGCCCATCGGGACTAGCGGGGGGGGGTCCGTTCTTC CASSPSGLAGGGPFF
TRBJ2-3 . TRBV11-2 . TGTGCCAGCAGCTTAGGAGGTGAAGATACGCAGTATTTT CASSLGGEDTQYF
TRBJ2-2 . TRBV6-1 . TGTGCCAGCGTAGGGGGACCGGGAGAGCTGTTTTTT CASVGGPGELFF
TRBJ2-1 medium-sized TRBV14 TRBD2 TGTGCCAGCAGCCACCTACTAGCGGGAAGCTACAATGAGCAGTTCTTC CASSHLLAGSYNEQFF
TRBJ1-5 few TRBV19 TRBD1 TGTGCCACCGGGAGACAGGGAGGCAATCAGCCCCAGCATTTT CATGRQGGNQPQHF
TRBJ2-7 . TRBV2 . TGTGCCAGCAGCGAAGGTAGACTTTTCTCCTACGAGCAGTACTTC CASSEGRLFSYEQYF
TRBJ2-1 . TRBV11-2 TRBD2 TGTGCCAGCAGCTTAATGCTAGCGGGATCCAATGAGCAGTTCTTC CASSLMLAGSNEQFF
TRBJ1-1 . TRBV29-1 TRBD1 TGCAGCGTGGACGACAGGGGGCGTAACACTGAAGCTTTCTTT CSVDDRGRNTEAFF
TRBJ1-3 . TRBV7-7 . TGTGCTAGCAGCCAGACAGATGGAAACACCATATATTTT CASSQTDGNTIYF
TRBJ2-3 . TRBV10-2 TRBD1 TGCGCCAGCAGTGAGCGGGACAGGGTAACAGATACGCAGTATTTT CASSERDRVTDTQYF
TRBJ1-2 few TRBV30 . TGTGCCGGTGGAGGCGGGGAAACTAACTATGGCTACACCTTC CAGGGGETNYGYTF
TRBJ1-3 few TRBV28 . TGTGCCAGCAGGACACAAAGCTCTGGGAACACCATATATTTT CASRTQSSGNTIYF
TRBJ1-2 . TRBV5-1 TRBD1 TGCGCCAGCAGCTTGGCCCGGACAGGGGGCTCGTATGGCTACACCTTC CASSLARTGGSYGYTF
TRBJ2-1 few TRBV29-1 TRBD2 TGCAGCGTAACCCACCTAGCGGGGGGGCCTTCCTCCTACAATGAGCAGTTCTTC CSVTHLAGGPSSYNEQFF
TRBJ2-7 . TRBV19 TRBD2 TGTGCCAGTATGGGGGGGGGCTCCTACGAGCAGTACTTC CASMGGGSYEQYF
TRBJ2-7 . TRBV7-2 TRBD2 TGTGCCAGCAGCATCCCCCTAGCGGGGGGTAGCGAGCAGTACTTC CASSIPLAGGSEQYF
TRBJ1-2 . TRBV6-5 . TGTGCCAGCAGTGGAGCCTTCCAAAACTATGGCTACACCTTC CASSGAFQNYGYTF
TRBJ2-3 . TRBV28 . TGTGCCAGCAGTTTGCCAACAGGGAGCACAGATACGCAGTATTTT CASSLPTGSTDTQYF
TRBJ2-2 . TRBV11-3 . TGTGCCAGCAGCTTAGAGGGGGAGGCGACCGGGGAGCTGTTTTTT CASSLEGEATGELFF
TRBJ2-1 . TRBV9 . TGTGCCAGCAGCGCGTCGGACTCATACAATGAGCAGTTCTTC CASSASDSYNEQFF
TRBJ1-6 few TRBV6-1 . TGTGCCAGCGCACAGGGCAATTCTCCCCGCCACTTT CASAQGNSPRHF
TRBJ2-2 . TRBV5-6 . TGTGCCAGCAGCTTGCTAAGGGACACCTACACCGGGGAGCTGTTTTTT CASSLLRDTYTGELFF
TRBJ2-3 medium-sized TRBV5-1 TRBD2 TGCGCCAGCAGCGGGACTAGCGGGGGCACAGATACGCAGTATTTT CASSGTSGGTDTQYF
TRBJ2-5 . TRBV27 . TGTGCCAGCAGTTTATGGGGCGGCAGCTTAGAGACCCAGTACTTC CASSLWGGSLETQYF
TRBJ1-4 once TRBV9 TRBD1 TGTGCCAGCAGCCCCCACCGGACAGGGGAGAATGAAAAACTGTTTTTT CASSPHRTGENEKLFF
TRBJ1-1 . TRBV2 . TGTGCCAGCAGTGAAAGGACATCACAAGCTTTCTTT CASSERTSQAFF
TRBJ2-7 . TRBV5-6 TRBD1 TGTGCCAGCGCCGGGACAGGGTATACCTACGAGCAGTACTTC CASAGTGYTYEQYF
TRBJ1-1 . TRBV13 TRBD1 TGTGCCAGCAGCTTAGCCGGCGGACAGGGGAACACTGAAGCTTTCTTT CASSLAGGQGNTEAFF
TRBJ1-1 . TRBV6-1 . TGTGCCAGCAGTAACGGACAGCCTGAAGCTTTCTTT CASSNGQPEAFF
TRBJ1-6 . TRBV19 TRBD1 TGTGCCAGTACCACCGGCGGACAGGTTAATTCACCCCTCCACTTT CASTTGGQVNSPLHF
TRBJ1-1 many TRBV11-2 TRBD1 TGTGCCAGCAGCTTAAGTCAGGGGGCTGAAGCTTTCTTT CASSLSQGAEAFF
TRBJ2-1 . TRBV6-1 TRBD1 TGTGCCAGCAGTCACACAGGGGATTTATACAATGAGCAGTTCTTC CASSHTGDLYNEQFF
TRBJ2-2 . TRBV6-4 TRBD2 TGTGCCAGCAGAAGTGAAAGCGGGAGTACCGGGGAGCTGTTTTTT CASRSESGSTGELFF
TRBJ1-2 . TRBV28 . TGTGCCAGCAGTTTACAGGGTGGCTATGGCTACACCTTC CASSLQGGYGYTF
TRBJ1-5 . TRBV5-1 . TGCGCCAGCAGCCCGGACAGCGCTTATCAGCCCCAGCATTTT CASSPDSAYQPQHF
TRBJ2-3 . TRBV11-3 . TGTGCCAGCAGCCCGGAGCTTCTGAGCACAGATACGCAGTATTTT CASSPELLSTDTQYF
TRBJ1-4 . TRBV28 TRBD1 TGTGCCAGCAGTTCCGGGACAGGCGCATCGGGGCTGTTTTTT CASSSGTGASGLFF
TRBJ2-2 . TRBV6-1 . TGTGCCAGCATTGGTCCGGCCGGGGAGCTGTTTTTT CASIGPAGELFF
TRBJ2-5 few TRBV20-1 . TGCAGTGGGGGACACCGAGAGACCCAGTACTTC CSGGHRETQYF
TRBJ2-7 . TRBV6-6 TRBD2 TGTGCCAGCAGTCTCGGGACTAGCAACTACGAGCAGTACTTC CASSLGTSNYEQYF
TRBJ2-2 . TRBV9 TRBD2 TGTGCCAGCAGCGCAGGACTAGCCCTAAACGGGGAGCTGTTTTTT CASSAGLALNGELFF
TRBJ1-4 few TRBV6-1 . TGTGCCAGCAGTGAATGGGGGGGGGTGGGGGAAAAACTGTTTTTT CASSEWGGVGEKLFF
TRBJ1-6 . TRBV6-6 TRBD1 TGTGCCAGCACCGAAAGACAGGGTATATACTCACCCCTCCACTTT CASTERQGIYSPLHF
TRBJ2-7 . TRBV14 . TGTGCCAGCAGCCATCGTATCTACGAGCAGTACTTC CASSHRIYEQYF
TRBJ2-7 . TRBV6-5 . TGTGCCAGCAGTAAGCAGGGTTACGAGCAGTACTTC CASSKQGYEQYF
TRBJ2-2 few TRBV6-6 . TGTGCCAGCAGAAACAGGGCACAGGGGAACACCGGGGAGCTGTTTTTT CASRNRAQGNTGELFF
TRBJ1-1 . TRBV27 . TGTGCCAGCAGTTTATATGGAGGGGGGGACACTGAAGCTTTCTTT CASSLYGGGDTEAFF
TRBJ1-1 . TRBV6-4 TRBD1 TGTGCCAGCAGTGAGACAGGGTTTATCACTGAAGCTTTCTTT CASSETGFITEAFF
TRBJ1-6 few TRBV19 TRBD1 TGTGCCAGTAGTGTAAAACCGGGACAGCTGATCCCACCCCTCCACTTT CASSVKPGQLIPPLHF
TRBJ1-1 . TRBV5-4 . TGTGCCAGCAGCCGACCTGGACAGAACACTGAAGCTTTCTTT CASSRPGQNTEAFF
TRBJ1-6 . TRBV27 TRBD1 TGTGCCAGCAGCCCCCAGGGGGTACTTAGTTCACCCCTCCACTTT CASSPQGVLSSPLHF
TRBJ1-3 . TRBV28 . TGTGCCAGCTTCGGGGGGGGGACATCCTCTGGAAACACCATATATTTT CASFGGGTSSGNTIYF